Included here is one T cell receptor beta chain sequence, with context. Antigen: not known. Clones were sequenced by immunoSEQ multiplex PCR, and TCRdb holds only the in-frame ones, with some missing. The profile shows more than 95,000 clones, 70% to 90% of them singletons. This sample was included in a study of T cell responses to AZD1222 COVID-19 vaccine. Study-level points and caveats: Most donors were white British, females outnumbered males, and clonal diversity was possibly underestimated.

Trimming took 6 bases from V and 5 from J; bases not matched to a gene: 11. Germline CDR1 reads MNHEY; CDR2 reads SMNVEV (reference sequence). CDR3 length: 17 residues. This receptor was taken from an adult in good health. The material was peripheral blood, obtained on day 0 of AZD1222 vaccination. The rearrangement links TRBV27 to TRBJ1-4, with 11 nucleotides matching TRBD1. CDR3 DNA: TGTGCCAGCAGCTCCGGGACAGGGGGATTTGGCAATGAAAAACTGTTTTTT. It yields the protein CASSSGTGGFGNEKLFF.